These T cell receptor beta chains were read from a single sample in a study of CD4 T cells in relation to SARS-CoV-2 and coronaviruses. These receptors have no identified antigens. Clones were read by immunoSEQ multiplex PCR, and TCRdb kept only the in-frame ones, dropping some. The table has about 30,000 clones, around 80% seen once; the top ten hold around 3.7%. Sequenced sample: memory CD4+ T cells from PBMCs, cultured in vitro. Receptors originate from an adult with COVID-19. Both conserved end residues are part of each CDR3. A D gene is named only where the DNA matches it firmly. Clone sizes are given selectively: once, few, many, or a class where the clone is expanded.

TGTGCCAGCAGTTTCGGACTAGCGGGAGACTCAGATACGCAGTATTTT	CASSFGLAGDSDTQYF	TRBV28	TRBJ2-3	NA	TRBD2
TGCAGCGTTTTGGTGCGGGGGAATGAAAAACTGTTTTTT	CSVLVRGNEKLFF	TRBV29-1	TRBJ1-4	NA	NA
TGTGCCAGCAGCTTTATCAAGGGGGCTGAAAAACTGTTTTTT	CASSFIKGAEKLFF	TRBV5-8	TRBJ1-4	NA	TRBD1
TGTGCCAGCAGTTCCTTAATGGGGCAGGGGGGTAAAAACATTCAGTACTTC	CASSSLMGQGGKNIQYF	TRBV28	TRBJ2-4	NA	NA
TGTGCCAGCAGCCGAGACACAGCGAACACCGGGGAGCTGTTTTTT	CASSRDTANTGELFF	TRBV7-6	TRBJ2-2	NA	NA
TGTGCCAGCAGCGAAGGGATCGGGGAGCCAGATACGCAGTATTTT	CASSEGIGEPDTQYF	TRBV4-2	TRBJ2-3	NA	NA
TGTGCCATAAGGGGCGGGAGGGCCACAGATACGCAGTATTTT	CAIRGGRATDTQYF	TRBV30	TRBJ2-3	NA	TRBD2
TGTGCCAGCAGTTATGAGAGCTTTAACAATGAGCAGTTCTTC	CASSYESFNNEQFF	TRBV6-2/TRBV6-3	TRBJ2-1	NA	NA
TGCGCCACCAGTGAGGAGACTAATGAAAAACTGTTTTTT	CATSEETNEKLFF	TRBV5-1	TRBJ1-4	few	NA
TGTGCCAGCAGTTTACGCGCAGGTGAAGCTTTCTTT	CASSLRAGEAFF	TRBV27	TRBJ1-1	few	NA
TGTGCCAGCAGCGTAGATCCAGGGGGCCATGGCTACACCTTC	CASSVDPGGHGYTF	TRBV6-5	TRBJ1-2	NA	TRBD1
TGTGCCAGCGGACCGCGAAACCGGGACAGGGATGGCTACACCTTC	CASGPRNRDRDGYTF	TRBV11-1	TRBJ1-2	few	TRBD1
TGTGCCAGCAGACCCCAGGGGCTTGGGGCCAACGTCCTGACTTTC	CASRPQGLGANVLTF	TRBV6-5	TRBJ2-6	once	NA
TGTGCCAGCAGCTTCGGAGTGGGCATCGACTCGAATCAGCCCCAGCATTTT	CASSFGVGIDSNQPQHF	TRBV7-9	TRBJ1-5	few	NA
TGTGCCAGCAGCCAAGATACAGCCAGGGACGTAGCGGAGACCCAGTACTTC	CASSQDTARDVAETQYF	TRBV3-1/TRBV3-2	TRBJ2-5	NA	NA
TGTGCCAGTGGGCCCCGGGCTTCCTCTTCCTACAATGAGCAGTTCTTC	CASGPRASSSYNEQFF	TRBV19	TRBJ2-1	NA	NA
TGTGCCAGCAGTACCGACAGGGTCAATCAGCCCCAGCATTTT	CASSTDRVNQPQHF	TRBV6-5	TRBJ1-5	few	TRBD1
TGCGCCAGCACCAAGGGACAAAACTCCTACGAGCAGTACTTC	CASTKGQNSYEQYF	TRBV5-1	TRBJ2-7	NA	NA
TGTGCCAGCGCTAGTCAGGGATTTGAAAAACTGTTTTTT	CASASQGFEKLFF	TRBV7-9	TRBJ1-4	few	NA
TGCGCCAGCGGACAGGTACCCAATCAGCCCCAGCATTTT	CASGQVPNQPQHF	TRBV10-2	TRBJ1-5	NA	TRBD1
TGTGCCAGCAGAGACGGCGGGAGGGCTCGTGAGCAGTACTTC	CASRDGGRAREQYF	TRBV27	TRBJ2-7	NA	TRBD2
TGTGCCAGTAGTCCCCGAGGCACCGGGGAGCTGTTTTTT	CASSPRGTGELFF	TRBV19	TRBJ2-2	NA	NA
TGCGCCAGCAGCTTGGGGACAGGGAACACCGGGGAGCTGTTTTTT	CASSLGTGNTGELFF	TRBV5-1	TRBJ2-2	NA	TRBD1
TGTGCCAGCAGGACTAGCGGGAAATCCAATGAGCAGTTCTTC	CASRTSGKSNEQFF	TRBV7-9	TRBJ2-1	NA	TRBD2
TGCAGCGCGCGGGACAGCTCCTACAATGAGCAGTTCTTC	CSARDSSYNEQFF	TRBV29-1	TRBJ2-1	NA	NA
TGTGCCAGCAGTGATTCCCTAGCTCCTACCTACAATGAGCAGTTCTTC	CASSDSLAPTYNEQFF	TRBV6-1	TRBJ2-1	NA	NA
TGTGCCAGCAGTTTCGGGACAACGGCCTACGAGCAGTACTTC	CASSFGTTAYEQYF	TRBV27	TRBJ2-7	NA	NA
TGTGCCAGCAGCAAAACTCCCCAGAACTACGAGCAGTACTTC	CASSKTPQNYEQYF	TRBV21-1	TRBJ2-7	NA	NA
TGTGCCAGCAGTGGTGGGAATAGCAATCAGCCCCAGCATTTT	CASSGGNSNQPQHF	TRBV2	TRBJ1-5	NA	NA
TGTGCCAGCAGCTTAGTGCTGGCCGGGGAGCTGTTTTTT	CASSLVLAGELFF	TRBV13	TRBJ2-2	NA	NA
TGTGCCAGCAGCCGAGCAGGGGAGGGTAATGAAAAACTGTTTTTT	CASSRAGEGNEKLFF	TRBV4-2	TRBJ1-4	NA	NA
TGTGCCAGCAGCTTGGCGGGAATCCCCTACAATGAGCAGTTCTTC	CASSLAGIPYNEQFF	TRBV7-9	TRBJ2-1	NA	NA
TGTGCCAGCACCAGGGTGGTCAATCAGCCCCAGCATTTT	CASTRVVNQPQHF	TRBV6-5	TRBJ1-5	NA	NA
TGTGCCAGCAGTGATTCAGAGACCCAGTACTTC	CASSDSETQYF	TRBV2	TRBJ2-5	NA	NA
TGTGCCAGCAGCCGCCTCGGTTCCCCCACCACTCTTGAGCAGTACTTC	CASSRLGSPTTLEQYF	TRBV6-2/TRBV6-3	TRBJ2-7	NA	NA
TGTGCCAGCAGCTATAGCGGGCCCTATAATGAGCAGTTCTTC	CASSYSGPYNEQFF	TRBV7-3	TRBJ2-1	NA	TRBD2
TGTGCCAGCAACAACCCTAGACAGCCCCAGCATTTT	CASNNPRQPQHF	TRBV28	TRBJ1-5	NA	NA
TGCGCCAGCAGCCCGCTGGCGGGGGACATTCAGTACTTC	CASSPLAGDIQYF	TRBV5-1	TRBJ2-4	NA	TRBD2
TGTGCCAGCAGTTTAGATGGTTCCTTCACAGATACGCAGTATTTT	CASSLDGSFTDTQYF	TRBV27	TRBJ2-3	NA	NA
TGTGCCACGGGTGGAGAGACAGATACGCAGTATTTT	CATGGETDTQYF	TRBV10-3	TRBJ2-3	NA	NA
TGTGCCAGCAGCTTATCCCCCGGGGGTGAGCGCTACACCTTC	CASSLSPGGERYTF	TRBV5-5	TRBJ1-2	NA	NA
TGTGCCAGCAGCTTGGGAAGACAGGGGGCTAATGAAAAACTGTTTTTT	CASSLGRQGANEKLFF	TRBV5-8	TRBJ1-4	NA	TRBD1
TGTGCCAGCAGCCGGAACAGGCTTGGAAACACCATATATTTT	CASSRNRLGNTIYF	TRBV3-1/TRBV3-2	TRBJ1-3	NA	NA